A single sample gave rise to the 7 T cell receptor beta chains below, sequenced in a study of T cells in Graves' hyperthyroidism and ophthalmopathy. Amplification of TCR beta CDR3 regions was performed using RNA transcripts as template. The primer set for the first-round RT-PCR of the TCR CDR3 was HTBI. Using its own MiXCR run on the multiplex PCR reads, TCRdb lists one record per CDR3 protein. The table includes 40,000 to 60,000 distinct CDR3 sequences, approximately 52% detected once. The sample taken for sequencing was blood. The receptors here all came from a woman between 45 and 60 years old with Graves' ophthalmopathy.

Concerning this clonotype itself: One end of the junction fails to match germline, which may point to a read error. The rearrangement joins TRBV14 to TRBJ1-1; maybe TRBD1 (6 bases). The germline CDR1 and CDR2 sequences are SGHDN and FVKESK. This CDR3 is 15 amino acids long. The CDR3 coding sequence is TGTGCCAGCAGCCAAGTGTCGGGCAGGGGCACTGAGGCTTTCTTT. Protein product: CASSQVSGRGTEAFF.

V and J are TRBV9 and TRBJ2-7; a weak D match, TRBD2 (6 bases). CDR3 length equals 14 residues. V was pared by 2 bases and J by 2 bases, with 11 bases between. The germline gives CDR1 SGDLS, CDR2 YYNGEE. In nucleotides, the CDR3 is TGTGCCAGCAGCGTGGGACTCCTCCCCTACGAGCAGTACTTC. Translation gives CASSVGLLPYEQYF.

The V gene is TRBV10-1, the J gene TRBJ2-7; possibly TRBD1 for D (5 bases). Germline V gives CDR1 WNHNN, CDR2 SYGVQD (reference sequence). Trimming shortened V by 6 bases and J by 3 bases, and 9 bases separated the two germline ends. The CDR3 totals 12 residues. The CDR3 sequence: CASRQGFYEQYF. CDR3 sequence (DNA): TGCGCCAGCAGGCAGGGATTCTACGAGCAGTACTTC.

The count of this clonotype is one. The chain combines TRBV7-4 with TRBJ2-7, with D possibly being TRBD2 (6 bases). CDR3 length: 15 amino acids. The germline V gene encodes CDR1 SGHVT and CDR2 SQSDAQ. V was cut by 5 bases and J by 1 base, with 15 bases left in between. The chain's CDR3 is CASSPLRSGSYEQYF. The CDR3 nucleotides are TGTGCCAGCAGCCCCCTCCGTAGCGGATCCTACGAGCAGTACTTC.

V usage is TRBV7-9 and J usage is TRBJ1-1, with TRBD1 identical over 9 bases. Germline V CDR1 and CDR2: SEHNR, FQNEAQ (reference sequence). This CDR3 spans 15 amino acids. V was pared by 5 bases and J by 5 bases, with 9 bases of the junction left unmatched. The CDR3 region has the DNA TGTGCCAGCAGCGCACCGGGACAGGGACGAACTGAAGCTTTCTTT. It codes for CASSAPGQGRTEAFF.

In its sample, this clonotype was seen many times. The V call is TRBV20-1, the J call TRBJ1-2; 8 bases map to TRBD1. Germline V gene sequence: CDR1 DFQATT, CDR2 SNEGSKA (reference sequence). Losses at the gene ends were 0 bases for V and 8 bases for J; bases not matched to a gene: 11. This CDR3 contains 15 residues. CDR3: CSARDGQGAVGGYTF. CDR3 nucleotides: TGCAGTGCTAGAGATGGGCAGGGGGCGGTCGGAGGCTACACCTTC.

This clonotype appeared many times. V usage is TRBV20-1 and J usage is TRBJ1-1, with TRBD1 identical over 7 bases. J lost 5 bases, V lost 3 bases, and 12 bases had no gene match. The length of the CDR3 is 15 residues. In germline, CDR1 is DFQATT, CDR2 SNEGSKA (reference sequence). CDR3: CSASRGGTGETEAFF. The CDR3 nucleotides read TGCAGTGCTAGTCGAGGGGGTACAGGGGAGACTGAAGCTTTCTTT.